A single sample is the source of the 23 T cell receptor beta chains below, sequenced in a study of identical twins. TCRdb passed the 5' RACE reads through MiXCR, listing each CDR3 protein once. The profile shows nearly 650,000 distinct CDR3 sequences, 7.1% of them singletons. These data were also reused for a study on yellow fever vaccine responses in identical twins.

Sequenced sample: PBMCs. The source of these receptors is a woman younger than 35 in good health.

This clonotype occurred a few times. The chain couples TRBV10-3 to TRBJ1-2; possible D gene TRBD1, 6 bases. V lost 6 bases and J 0 bases, leaving 11 bases between the germline ends. The germline gives CDR1 ENHRY, CDR2 SYGVKD. The CDR3 runs to 14 residues. DNA for the CDR3: TGTGCCATCAGACCGACAGGATCTAACTATGGCTACACCTTC. Translation gives CAIRPTGSNYGYTF.

J is TRBJ1-1 and V is TRBV29-1; D uncertain. Trimming took 2 bases from V and 4 from J, leaving 8 bases between them. The CDR3 has 12 residues. Germline V gene lookup returns CDR1 SQVTM and CDR2 ANQGSEA. In nucleotides, the CDR3 is TGCAGCGTTGAAAATCGGGTCACTGAAGCTTTCTTT. Translating it yields CSVENRVTEAFF.

In its sample, this clonotype was seen many times. The chain links TRBV6-1 to TRBJ1-1, with 7 bases matching TRBD1. Germline values: CDR1 MNHNS, CDR2 SASEGT. The length of the CDR3 is 15 residues. After removal of 6 bases from V and 4 bases from J, the junction contained 11 bases not matched to a gene. CDR3 region: CASSLRQGRSTEAFF. For the CDR3, the DNA is TGTGCCAGCAGCCTTCGACAGGGAAGGAGCACTGAAGCTTTCTTT.

This clonotype showed up just a few times. The V and J genes are TRBV11-2 and TRBJ1-2; D is undetermined. This CDR3 comprises 12 residues. V lost 4 bases and J lost 4, with 7 bases in between. CDR1 is SGHAT and CDR2 is FQNNGV in the germline V gene. The CDR3 protein is CASSSRAYGYTF. The CDR3 bases are TGTGCCAGCAGCTCAAGGGCCTATGGCTACACCTTC.

This clonotype was counted many times. This CDR3 is CASSLASAGVSNEQFF. Written as DNA, the CDR3 is TGTGCCAGCAGCTTAGCATCAGCGGGAGTCAGCAATGAGCAGTTCTTC. The gene calls are TRBV7-6 and TRBJ2-1; 8 positions agree with TRBD2. The trim removed 0 bases at V and 6 bases at J, leaving 7 bases unmatched. Germline V lookup: CDR1 SGHVS, CDR2 FNYEAQ. The CDR3 covers 16 residues.

This clonotype has at least ten counts. The V call is TRBV15, the J call TRBJ1-5; possible D gene TRBD1, 6 bases. Germline V lookup: CDR1 LNHNV, CDR2 YYDKDF (reference sequence). The CDR3 runs 15 residues. V lost 6 bases and J 0 bases, leaving 12 bases between the germline ends. The CDR3 DNA reads TGTGCCACCAGGGACAGCAATTATAGCAATCAGCCCCAGCATTTT. Translating gives CATRDSNYSNQPQHF.

This clonotype was counted a few times. The chain employs TRBV20-1 and TRBJ2-1, with a weak D call TRBD2 (6 bases). With 6 bases removed from V and 8 bases from J, the gap between germline ends came to 14 bases. CDR1 is DFQATT and CDR2 is SNEGSKA in the germline V gene (reference sequence). CDR3 size: 12 residues. CDR3 region: CSAAGLMDEQFF. CDR3 nucleotides: TGCAGTGCAGCGGGCTTGATGGATGAGCAGTTCTTC.

This clonotype was observed many times. CDR3 nucleotides: TGCGCCAGCAGAAATTTACAGGCGAACAAAAACATTCAGTACTTC. As protein: CASRNLQANKNIQYF. V is TRBV5-1 and J is TRBJ2-4, with a possible D match to TRBD1 (5 bases). The CDR3 consists of 15 residues. The germline gives CDR1 SGHRS, CDR2 YFSETQ. V lost 5 bases and J lost 3, with 15 bases in between.

The rearrangement links TRBV24-1 to TRBJ2-2; 8 nucleotides agree with TRBD2. This CDR3 spans 16 amino acids. From germline, CDR1 is KGHDR and CDR2 SFDVKD. After removal of 6 bases from V and 0 bases from J, the junction contained 5 bases not matched to a gene. The CDR3 DNA follows: TGTGCCACCAGTTCTCCGGGACTAGCGAACACCGGGGAGCTGTTTTTT. This encodes CATSSPGLANTGELFF.

This chain connects TRBV5-1 to TRBJ2-5; tentatively, D is TRBD1 or TRBD2 (5 bases each). Trimming cost V 0 bases and J 2 bases, with 11 bases left between them. Germline lookup yields CDR1 SGHRS and CDR2 YFSETQ. This CDR3 is 15 amino acids long. CDR3 sequence: CASSLAPGGQETQYF. CDR3 nucleotides: TGCGCCAGCAGCTTGGCCCCTGGGGGACAAGAGACCCAGTACTTC.

Turning to this clonotype: At one end, the junction sequence differs from germline, possibly due to a read error. CDR3 sequence: CAISGQGTDAQYF. DNA for the CDR3: TGTGCCATCAGTGGACAGGGCACAGATGCGCAGTATTTT. The chain is built from TRBV10-3 and TRBJ2-3, with TRBD1 identical over 7 bases. CDR1 is ENHRY and CDR2 is SYGVKD in the germline V gene. The CDR3 runs to 13 residues.

The chain recombines TRBV6-1 with TRBJ2-5; D possibly corresponds to TRBD1 (6 bases). V was pared by 1 base and J by 4 bases, with 10 bases between. This CDR3 has 14 residues. Germline values: CDR1 MNHNS, CDR2 SASEGT. CDR3 in DNA: TGTGCCAGCAGTGAAGGTGTAGGGGGAGAGACCCAGTACTTC. Translating it yields CASSEGVGGETQYF.

This clonotype was seen a handful of times. The rearrangement joins TRBV4-1 to TRBJ2-7; 7 bases align to TRBD1. With 0 bases clipped from V and 5 bases from J, the junction kept 7 bases outside the gene matches. Looked up from germline, CDR1 is MGHRA and CDR2 is YSYEKL. CDR3 length: 15 amino acids. The CDR3 is CASSQDDARGNEQYV. CDR3 in DNA: TGCGCCAGCAGCCAAGATGATGCCAGGGGGAACGAGCAGTACGTC.

This clonotype was seen many times. The V gene is TRBV12-3 or TRBV12-4, the J gene TRBJ1-5; the D is unclear. The CDR3 runs to 13 residues. V was clipped by 3 bases and J by 0 bases, with 3 bases between them. The chain's CDR3 is CASSLYSNQPQHF. CDR3 DNA sequence: TGTGCCAGCAGTTTGTATAGCAATCAGCCCCAGCATTTT.

Ten or more counts support this clonotype. This sequence joins TRBV7-8 and TRBJ2-7; possibly TRBD1 or TRBD2 for D (5 bases each). CDR1 SGHVS and CDR2 FQNEAQ come from the germline V gene. The CDR3 is made up of 15 amino acids. Trimming pared 4 bases from V and 6 bases from J, leaving 19 bases between. DNA for the CDR3: TGTGCCAGCAGCTCACTGAGGGGCACAAACGGCGAGCAGTACTTC. This gives the protein CASSSLRGTNGEQYF.

Comment on this clonotype: This may be a read error: a much more frequent sequence differs by one nucleotide. The rearrangement joins TRBV20-1 to TRBJ1-3, with no clear D. Germline V gene lookup returns CDR1 DFQATT and CDR2 SNEGSKA (reference sequence). The CDR3 runs to 13 residues. CDR3 amino acids: CSADDRSGTTIYF. The CDR3 DNA is TGCAGTGCTGACGACCGCTCTGGAACCACCATATATTTT.

This clonotype was recorded many times. V is TRBV3-1 and J is TRBJ2-7; TRBD1 matches at 8 bases. V gave up 5 bases and J gave up 6 bases; unmatched junction bases: 6. CDR1 is LGHDT and CDR2 is YNNKEL in the germline V gene (reference sequence). The length of the CDR3 is 13 residues. CDR3 nucleotides: TGTGCCAGCAGCTACCAGGGGGCTATCGAGCAGTACTTC. As protein: CASSYQGAIEQYF.

This clonotype was seen a handful of times. V gene TRBV7-3 combines with J gene TRBJ2-3; D not resolved. The CDR3 is 14 amino acids. V was cut by 5 bases and J by 6 bases, with 15 bases left in between. Germline-derived CDR1 and CDR2 are SGHTA and FQGTGA. The CDR3 region has the DNA TGTGCCAGCAGCCTACAGAGGTTGGGGGATACGCAGTATTTT. As protein: CASSLQRLGDTQYF.

This clonotype has only a few counts. V and J are TRBV3-1 and TRBJ1-1; 8 bases line up with TRBD1. The CDR3 consists of 14 residues. V lost 1 base and J lost 10; bases outside the gene matches: 8. Germline CDR1 LGHDT, CDR2 YNNKEL (reference sequence). The CDR3 is CASSQVGRGQGAFF. The CDR3 DNA is TGTGCCAGCAGCCAAGTAGGCAGGGGGCAGGGAGCTTTCTTT.

This clonotype has only a few counts. The chain is built from TRBV20-1 and TRBJ2-2; either TRBD1 or TRBD2 may fit D (5 bases each). V shed 0 bases and J shed 9 bases, with 17 bases lying between them. Per the germline V gene, CDR1 is DFQATT and CDR2 is SNEGSKA (reference sequence). The length of the CDR3 is 15 residues. The CDR3 loop reads CSARDGAGAGRELFF. CDR3 bases: TGCAGTGCTAGAGATGGGGCCGGGGCGGGCCGGGAGCTGTTTTTT.

Ten or more counts support this clonotype. As DNA, the CDR3 is TGCGCCAGCAGAATAACTAGCGGAACCAGCTACAATGAGCAGTTCTTC. Protein product: CASRITSGTSYNEQFF. The V and J genes are TRBV5-1 and TRBJ2-1, with TRBD2 matching over 8 bases. Germline values: CDR1 SGHRS, CDR2 YFSETQ. This CDR3 is 16 amino acids long. The junction had 10 bases not matched to a gene; V was cut back by 5 bases and J by 3 bases.

This clonotype showed up many times. The rearrangement uses TRBV29-1 and TRBJ2-3; 8 bases fit TRBD2. This CDR3 has 10 amino acids. V shed 3 bases, J shed 13 bases, and the junction held 3 bases outside the gene matches. Germline CDR1 SQVTM, CDR2 ANQGSEA. CDR3 in DNA: TGCAGCGTTGATAAGACTAGCGAGTATTTT. Amino acid sequence: CSVDKTSEYF.

This clonotype was detected ten times or more. The rearrangement links TRBV11-2 to TRBJ1-2, with D possibly being TRBD1 (6 bases). The CDR3 consists of 14 residues. V lost 1 base and J 4 bases, leaving 10 bases between the germline ends. The germline CDR1 and CDR2 sequences are SGHAT and FQNNGV. The CDR3 sequence: CASSLAGTFYGYTF. In DNA, the CDR3 is TGTGCCAGCAGCTTAGCTGGGACATTCTATGGCTACACCTTC.